The 16 T cell receptor beta chains given below trace back to one sample, sequenced in a study of CD8 T cells in ankylosing spondylitis. TCRdb called the 5' RACE reads again in MiXCR, with one record for every CDR3 protein. The repertoire consists of approximately 250,000 distinct CDR3 sequences, with roughly 8.2% occurring once and the leading ten covering around 5.1%. The sequenced material came from blood, either unsorted or a sorted T cell fraction (not recorded which). The receptor source for this set is a female donor with ankylosing spondylitis or in good health (not recorded which).

In this sample, this clonotype turned up many times. The chain employs TRBV5-1 and TRBJ2-1; 10 bases map to TRBD2. Trimming at V came to 3 bases and at J to 8 bases, leaving 8 bases not matched to a gene. Germline loops: CDR1 SGHRS, CDR2 YFSETQ. This CDR3 is 15 amino acids long. In nucleotides, the CDR3 is TGCGCCAGCAGCTCGAGCGGGAGGGGGTTCGATGAGCAGTTCTTC. Its translation: CASSSSGRGFDEQFF. Filled out from reference TRBV5-1 and TRBJ2-1, the complete variable domain reads KAGVTQTPRYLIKTRGQQVTLSCSPISGHRSVSWYQQTPGQGLQFLFEYFSETQRNKGNFPGRFSGRQFSNSRSEMNVSTLELGDSALYLCASSSSGRGFDEQFFGPGTRLTVL.

At least ten counts were recorded for this clonotype. The chain links TRBV15 to TRBJ1-1; D gene unclear. The V end lost 0 bases, the J end lost 5 bases, and 10 bases lay between the germline ends. This CDR3 has 14 residues. Germline CDR1 LNHNV, CDR2 YYDKDF (reference sequence). The CDR3 coding sequence is TGTGCCACCAGCAGAGATCACCAAGGGACTGAAGCTTTCTTT. This sequence encodes CATSRDHQGTEAFF.

This clonotype was observed at least ten times. DNA for the CDR3: TGCGCCAGCAGCCCCGGGTTAAGGGCTGAAGCTTTCTTT. Translation: CASSPGLRAEAFF. The rearrangement uses TRBV5-1 and TRBJ1-1; the D is unclear. The CDR3 sequence is 13 residues long. Germline lookup yields CDR1 SGHRS and CDR2 YFSETQ. With 4 bases removed from V and 6 bases from J, the gap between germline ends came to 13 bases. The full variable domain, in which reference TRBV5-1 and TRBJ1-1 provide the parts outside the CDR3, is KAGVTQTPRYLIKTRGQQVTLSCSPISGHRSVSWYQQTPGQGLQFLFEYFSETQRNKGNFPGRFSGRQFSNSRSEMNVSTLELGDSALYLCASSPGLRAEAFFGQGTRLTVV.

This clonotype was detected ten times or more. The chain carries TRBV7-2 and TRBJ2-7; 11 positions agree with TRBD2. V lost 6 bases, J lost 5 bases, and 3 bases stayed unmatched. The CDR3 is 13 amino acids. Germline CDR1 is SGHTA and CDR2 is FQGNSA. The CDR3 spells CASRSSGGNEQYF. The CDR3, as DNA: TGTGCCAGCAGATCTAGCGGGGGGAACGAGCAGTACTTC.

This clonotype was seen many times. V gene TRBV5-4 combines with J gene TRBJ2-1; 7 bases are a match to TRBD1. Per germline, CDR1 SGHNT and CDR2 YYREEE (reference sequence). The J segment lost 1 base and the V segment lost 6 bases, leaving 10 bases of the junction unmatched. The CDR3 is 16 residues long. CDR3 region: CASTDRRDSSYNEQFF. The DNA for the CDR3 is TGTGCCAGCACCGACCGCCGGGACAGTTCCTACAATGAGCAGTTCTTC. Combining the CDR3 with reference TRBV5-4 and TRBJ2-1 gives the whole variable domain ETGVTQSPTHLIKTRGQQVTLRCSSQSGHNTVSWYQQALGQGPQFIFQYYREEENGRGNFPPRFSGLQFPNYSSELNVNALELDDSALYLCASTDRRDSSYNEQFFGPGTRLTVL.

This clonotype was counted at least ten times. The genes are TRBV2 and TRBJ2-2; TRBD1 is a possible D gene (6 bases). Germline V gene lookup returns CDR1 SNHLY and CDR2 FYNNEI. CDR3 length equals 14 residues. Deletions cut 6 bases from V and 1 base from J, with 9 bases between. CDR3 amino acids: CASSPGQNTGELFF. CDR3 sequence (DNA): TGTGCCAGCAGCCCGGGACAGAACACCGGGGAGCTGTTTTTT.

The chain carries TRBV29-1 and TRBJ2-4; D is ambiguous. Trimming removed 7 bases from V and 10 bases from J, with 17 bases in between. The CDR3 totals 12 residues. Per germline, CDR1 SQVTM and CDR2 ANQGSEA. The CDR3: CSASRLDEIQYF. CDR3 coding DNA: TGCAGCGCCTCAAGGCTCGATGAAATTCAGTACTTC.

This clonotype was detected many times. V usage is TRBV6-1 and J usage is TRBJ1-5, with D perhaps TRBD1 (6 bases). Trimming stripped 11 bases from V and 4 bases from J, with 15 bases between. The CDR3 covers 13 residues. Germline CDR1 reads MNHNS; CDR2 reads SASEGT. CDR3 in DNA: TGTGCCGCGTCACAGGGTAAGAATCAGCCCCAGCATTTT. This codes for CAASQGKNQPQHF.

This clonotype was counted many times. V is TRBV9 and J is TRBJ1-4; tentatively, D is TRBD1 (6 bases). The CDR3 has 17 residues. Per germline, CDR1 SGDLS and CDR2 YYNGEE. The V gene lost 2 bases and the J gene lost 6 bases, with 20 bases spanning the gap. The CDR3 region has the DNA TGTGCCAGCAGCGTCTCCCCCGGGGGCCCGGGCGATGAAAAACTGTTTTTT. This codes for CASSVSPGGPGDEKLFF.

V usage is TRBV7-9 and J usage is TRBJ1-2; no definite D call. CDR3 size: 14 residues. Trimming removed 5 bases at V and 4 bases at J, with 14 bases between. CDR1 is SEHNR, CDR2 FQNEAQ, per germline (reference sequence). The DNA for the CDR3 is TGTGCCAGCAGCGCCGGTGGCTCGTCCTATGGCTACACCTTC. Protein product: CASSAGGSSYGYTF.

There are many counts of this clonotype. The chain recombines TRBV10-2 with TRBJ2-1, with no clear D. V gave up 2 bases and J gave up 6 bases, with 2 bases separating them. The germline CDR1 and CDR2 sequences are WSHSY and SAAADI. The CDR3 is 11 residues long. The CDR3 DNA follows: TGCGCCAGCAGTGAGGTCAATGAGCAGTTCTTC. Protein product: CASSEVNEQFF.

This clonotype came up many times. The genes are TRBV20-1 and TRBJ2-5, with D possibly being TRBD2 (5 bases). CDR3 length: 17 amino acids. From germline, CDR1 is DFQATT and CDR2 SNEGSKA (reference sequence). CDR3 amino acids: CSHGERQDGSFGETQYF. CDR3 nucleotides: TGCAGCCATGGGGAGCGGCAGGATGGTTCGTTTGGAGAGACCCAGTACTTC.

This clonotype occurred a few times. V is TRBV30 and J is TRBJ1-1, with D possibly TRBD1 on 5 matching bases. The germline V gene encodes CDR1 GTSNPN and CDR2 SVGIG (reference sequence). The CDR3 contains 13 residues. Deletions cut 2 bases from V and 3 bases from J, with 10 bases between. CDR3 sequence reads: CAWSPRGYTEAFF. The CDR3 DNA is TGTGCCTGGAGTCCCCGGGGGTACACTGAAGCTTTCTTT.

This clonotype has at least ten counts. This chain links TRBV4-3 with TRBJ2-1, with TRBD2 matching 7 bases. Germline lookup yields CDR1 LGHNA and CDR2 YSLEER. This CDR3 has 17 residues. Unmatched junction bases numbered 6, after V lost 0 bases and J lost 1 base. The CDR3 coding sequence is TGCGCCAGCAGCCAAGATTGGGCGGGAGAGTCCTACAATGAGCAGTTCTTC. Translation: CASSQDWAGESYNEQFF.

This clonotype was seen many times. V gene TRBV5-1 combines with J gene TRBJ2-7; 12 nucleotides line up with TRBD2. Germline values: CDR1 SGHRS, CDR2 YFSETQ. With V trimmed by 4 bases and J by 3 bases, 8 bases remained unmatched. The CDR3 is 16 amino acids. The CDR3 here is CASSPTRTSGNYEQYF. The CDR3 DNA is TGCGCCAGCAGCCCTACCCGGACTAGCGGGAACTACGAGCAGTACTTC.

This clonotype was counted at least ten times. This chain links TRBV9 with TRBJ2-3, with TRBD2 as a possible D gene (6 bases). V dropped 2 bases and J dropped 2 bases, with 15 bases sitting between them. The CDR3 runs 16 residues. The germline gives CDR1 SGDLS, CDR2 YYNGEE. CDR3 DNA sequence: TGTGCCAGCAGCGTTGGTATAGCGGCAACCACAGATACGCAGTATTTT. It encodes CASSVGIAATTDTQYF.